This TCR beta chain is from a study of cytomegalovirus exposure and HLA in healthy donors. General study findings and limits: The study dropped some indistinguishable V segments, TRBV6-2 and TRBV6-3 among them.

This CDR3 is built from 18 residues. Trimming at V came to 3 bases and at J to 6 bases, leaving 14 bases not matched to a gene. Germline values: CDR1 MDHEN, CDR2 SYDVKM. The PCR contained 60 Vbeta and 13 Jbeta primers. Libraries were prepared by immunoSEQ multiplex PCR; TCRdb keeps only in-frame clonotypes and omits some of them. The table shows some 150,000 clones, with roughly 80% occurring only once. As for this clone: Its antigen is still unknown.

The sequence derives from a female donor in good health and CMV-seronegative. The chain links TRBV28 to TRBJ2-1, with 10 bases matching TRBD2. The source material was PBMCs. The CDR3 bases are TGTGCCAGCAGTTTTCCCCTTCGGAGCGGGAGGGCCGTCAATGAGCAGTTCTTC. Its protein product is CASSFPLRSGRAVNEQFF.